Presented here are 32 T cell receptor beta chains from one specimen sequenced in a study of CD4 T cells in relation to SARS-CoV-2 and coronaviruses (dated by TCRdb to about 2021). The library was produced with the immunoSEQ multiplex PCR assay. TCRdb took over this immuneACCESS table, retaining in-frame rearrangements with V and J assigned. Such tables are incomplete; in checked studies, under half of the missing clones stem from an unresolved V gene, and the remainder is unexplained. The table for this sample lists 30,000 to 45,000 clones; approximately 87% of them were counted only once. Roughly 9% of the sample is held by the ten biggest clonotypes. Input material: memory CD4+ T cells from PBMCs. This specimen's cell subset or site label, interpreted: memory (non-naive) CD4+ T cells. The receptors here all came from an adult with COVID-19.

This clone occurred a few times. This sequence joins TRBV6-2 or TRBV6-3 and TRBJ2-1; TRBD2 matches at 8 bases. Germline CDR1 is MNHEY and CDR2 is SVGEGT. The CDR3 extends over 16 amino acids. After removal of 1 base from V and 2 bases from J, the junction contained 4 bases not matched to a gene. In DNA, the CDR3 is TGTGCCAGCAGTTACTATCCGGGACTAGCCTACAATGAGCAGTTCTTC. Translating it yields CASSYYPGLAYNEQFF.

The chain uses TRBV7-9 and TRBJ1-2; a possible D gene is TRBD1 (6 bases). The CDR3 length is 15 residues. The germline V gene encodes CDR1 SEHNR and CDR2 FQNEAQ (reference sequence). Trimming cost V 5 bases and J 8 bases, with 21 bases left between them. CDR3: CASSASSTGRAGYTF. The CDR3 nucleotides read TGTGCCAGCAGCGCATCCTCGACAGGCAGAGCAGGCTACACCTTC. Using reference TRBV7-9 and TRBJ1-2 for the parts outside the CDR3, the full variable domain is DTGVSQNPRHKITKRGQNVTFRCDPISEHNRLYWYRQTLGQGPEFLTYFQNEAQLEKSRLLSDRFSAERPKGSFSTLEIQRTEQGDSAMYLCASSASSTGRAGYTFGSGTRLTVV.

This clone was detected once. V is TRBV20-1 and J is TRBJ1-2, with TRBD1 as a possible D gene (5 bases). CDR3 size: 14 residues. Between the trimmed V and J ends, which lost 3 bases and 7 bases, there was a span of 18 bases. Germline CDR1 and CDR2: DFQATT and SNEGSKA (reference sequence). CDR3 amino acids: CSASGGRGKSGYTF. CDR3 DNA: TGCAGTGCTAGTGGCGGGCGGGGGAAGTCTGGCTACACCTTC.

This clone appeared a few times. The chain links TRBV27 to TRBJ2-2; D might be TRBD2 (6 bases). The germline CDR1 and CDR2 sequences are MNHEY and SMNVEV (reference sequence). The length of the CDR3 is 14 residues. V lost 6 bases and J 5 bases, leaving 13 bases between the germline ends. CDR3 residues: CASRNRTTTGELFF. The CDR3 coding sequence is TGTGCCAGCAGGAATAGGACTACGACCGGGGAGCTGTTTTTT.

This chain links TRBV19 with TRBJ2-6, with 7 bases lining up with TRBD1. The germline V gene has CDR1 LNHDA and CDR2 SQIVND (reference sequence). The CDR3 has 17 residues. V was pared by 4 bases and J by 2 bases, with 8 bases of the junction left unmatched. The CDR3 reads CASSNNRGVTGANVLTF. The DNA for the CDR3 is TGTGCCAGTAGTAACAACAGGGGAGTGACTGGGGCCAACGTCCTGACTTTC.

CDR3: CAWSTTNSGNTIYF. In DNA form, the CDR3 reads TGTGCCTGGAGTACGACAAACTCTGGAAACACCATATATTTT. This chain links TRBV30 with TRBJ1-3; no reliable D call. The CDR3 spans 14 residues. Germline assignment: CDR1 GTSNPN and CDR2 SVGIG (reference sequence). Deletions cut 2 bases from V and 0 bases from J, with 8 bases between.

J is TRBJ2-3 and V is TRBV21-1; the table's D call, TRBD1, has no DNA check behind it. TRBV21-1 is given as a pseudogene. This CDR3 is 17 amino acids long. The CDR3 region is CASRRDRGFRNTDTQYF. The CDR3 DNA reads TGTGCCAGCAGACGGGACAGGGGATTCCGCAACACAGATACGCAGTATTTT.

The chain carries TRBV11-2 and TRBJ1-1, with unresolved D. The CDR3 is made up of 11 amino acids. Between the trimmed V and J ends, which lost 5 bases and 3 bases, there was a span of 4 bases. The V gene's germline CDR1 is SGHAT and CDR2 FQNNGV. The CDR3 region has the DNA TGTGCCAGCAGCCAATACACTGAAGCTTTCTTT. Its translation is CASSQYTEAFF.

V and J are TRBV18 and TRBJ2-7, with D perhaps matching TRBD2 (5 bases). Germline CDR1 KGHSH, CDR2 LQKENI. Trimming pared 6 bases from V and 0 bases from J, leaving 12 bases between. The CDR3 has 14 residues. For the CDR3, the DNA is TGTGCCAGCTCTCCAGAGGCGGGCTCCTACGAGCAGTACTTC. Translation: CASSPEAGSYEQYF.

CDR3: CASSPRPLAGASYEQYF. The CDR3 region has the DNA TGTGCCAGCTCACCACGGCCACTAGCGGGGGCATCCTACGAGCAGTACTTC. V and J are TRBV18 and TRBJ2-7, with 11 bases lining up with TRBD2. The germline gives CDR1 KGHSH, CDR2 LQKENI. The CDR3 spans 17 residues. V lost 1 base to trimming and J lost 1 base; unmatched junction nucleotides: 6.

The genes are TRBV3-1 (or the pseudogene TRBV3-2) and TRBJ2-5, with 7 nucleotides matching TRBD2. Germline-derived CDR1 and CDR2 are LGHDT and YNNKEL (reference sequence). The CDR3 has 14 residues. The V segment lost 1 base and the J segment 5 bases; nucleotides outside the gene matches: 4. The CDR3 nucleotides are TGTGCCAGCAGCCAAGGGGGACTACGGGAGACCCAGTACTTC. It specifies CASSQGGLRETQYF.

A single count supports this clone. This chain uses TRBV24-1 with TRBJ2-1; D may be TRBD1 or TRBD2 (5 bases each). The germline V and J ends were trimmed by 4 bases and 6 bases, with 15 bases remaining between them. The CDR3 consists of 15 residues. Germline V lookup: CDR1 KGHDR, CDR2 SFDVKD. The CDR3 sequence: CATSERDESINEQFF. For the CDR3, the DNA is TGTGCCACCAGTGAACGGGACGAGAGTATCAATGAGCAGTTCTTC.

The V call is TRBV4-2, the J call TRBJ2-2, with D perhaps matching TRBD2 (7 bases). The CDR3 has 14 amino acids. Germline lookup yields CDR1 LGHNA and CDR2 YNFKEQ. Trimming shortened V by 5 bases and J by 5 bases, and 12 bases separated the two germline ends. In DNA, the CDR3 is TGTGCCAGCAGCTCGCGGGGGCCGACCGGGGAGCTGTTTTTT. It translates to CASSSRGPTGELFF.

The chain uses TRBV30 and TRBJ1-6; 9 bases fit TRBD1. The J segment lost 15 bases and the V segment lost 5 bases, leaving 14 bases of the junction unmatched. Germline V CDR1 and CDR2: GTSNPN, SVGIG (reference sequence). The CDR3 sequence is 14 residues long. The CDR3 loop is CAWFRGQGGGVLHF. For the CDR3, the DNA is TGTGCCTGGTTCCGGGGACAGGGAGGTGGGGTCCTCCACTTT. The full variable domain, completed using reference TRBV30 and TRBJ1-6, is SQTIHQWPATLVQPVGSPLSLECTVEGTSNPNLYWYRQAAGRGLQLLFYSVGIGQISSEVPQNLSASRPQDRQFILSSKKLLLSDSGFYLCAWFRGQGGGVLHFGNGTRLTVT.

The chain has TRBV7-2 and TRBJ2-3; no definite D call. V was cut by 0 bases and J by 2 bases, with 9 bases left in between. In germline, CDR1 is SGHTA, CDR2 FQGNSA. The CDR3 loop spans 15 amino acids. This CDR3 is CASSLATQFTDTQYF. The DNA for the CDR3 is TGTGCCAGCAGCTTAGCAACCCAATTCACAGATACGCAGTATTTT.

This chain joins TRBV6-1 and TRBJ2-7; 7 bases fit TRBD1. J lost 6 bases, V lost 2 bases, and 7 bases had no gene match. The CDR3 totals 14 residues. Germline V lookup: CDR1 MNHNS, CDR2 SASEGT. The CDR3 is CASSEYDRVGEQYF. In DNA, the CDR3 is TGTGCCAGCAGTGAATACGACAGGGTAGGCGAGCAGTACTTC.

The genes are TRBV11-3 and TRBJ2-7, with TRBD2 matching over 7 bases. J was trimmed by 1 base and V by 5 bases; bases with no gene match: 2. The germline CDR1 and CDR2 sequences are SGHNT and YENEEA. The CDR3 covers 13 residues. CDR3 nucleotides: TGTGCCAGCAGCCGGGGGGAATCCTACGAGCAGTACTTC. It yields the protein CASSRGESYEQYF.

The chain uses TRBV6-5 and TRBJ1-5, with D possibly being TRBD1 (6 bases). V was cut by 8 bases and J by 1 base, with 12 bases left in between. The CDR3 loop spans 14 amino acids. In germline, CDR1 is MNHEY, CDR2 SVGAGI. The CDR3 sequence is CASGMDRSNQPQHF. The CDR3 DNA follows: TGTGCCAGCGGAATGGACAGAAGCAATCAGCCCCAGCATTTT.

V usage is TRBV6-6 and J usage is TRBJ1-6; possible D gene TRBD1, 5 bases. V gave up 2 bases and J gave up 9 bases, with 5 bases separating them. CDR3 length: 12 residues. CDR1 and CDR2 from the germline V gene are MNHNY and SVGAGI (reference sequence). DNA of the CDR3: TGTGCCAGCAGTTACGACAGTTCACCCCTCCACTTT. It encodes CASSYDSSPLHF.

V is TRBV7-9 and J is TRBJ2-1; TRBD1 might be the D (5 bases). Germline CDR1 is SEHNR and CDR2 is FQNEAQ (reference sequence). V lost 1 base and J lost 6, with 19 bases in between. The CDR3 sequence is 17 residues long. The CDR3 here is CASSLVQGNVVFNEQFF. As DNA, the CDR3 is TGTGCCAGCAGCTTAGTTCAGGGAAATGTCGTTTTCAATGAGCAGTTCTTC.

This clone has only one observation. This chain connects TRBV19 to TRBJ2-7, with 11 positions matching TRBD1. CDR3 size: 15 residues. Germline V gene lookup returns CDR1 LNHDA and CDR2 SQIVND (reference sequence). With 5 bases clipped from V and 2 bases from J, the junction kept 5 bases outside the gene matches. Written as DNA, the CDR3 is TGTGCCAGTAGTCCCCGGACAGGGGGCACCTACGAGCAGTACTTC. This gives the protein CASSPRTGGTYEQYF.

This chain uses TRBV29-1 with TRBJ2-1; 10 positions agree with TRBD2. Looked up from germline, CDR1 is SQVTM and CDR2 is ANQGSEA. The CDR3 length is 14 residues. Unmatched junction bases numbered 6, after V lost 4 bases and J lost 6 bases. The CDR3, as DNA: TGCAGCGTTGCGATGGCTAGCGGGGGCAATGAGCAGTTCTTC. This translates into CSVAMASGGNEQFF.

For the CDR3, the DNA is TGTGCCAGCTCACAAGGAGTAAGTAATTCACCCCTCCACTTT. It specifies CASSQGVSNSPLHF. V is TRBV18 and J is TRBJ1-6, with no clear D. With 4 bases removed from V and 6 bases from J, the gap between germline ends came to 10 bases. Germline lookup yields CDR1 KGHSH and CDR2 LQKENI. There are 14 residues in the CDR3.

The chain has TRBV14 and TRBJ1-2; D ambiguous. Trimming removed 3 bases at V and 4 bases at J, with 12 bases between. The CDR3 has 14 amino acids. Germline loops: CDR1 SGHDN, CDR2 FVKESK. The CDR3 here is CASSQDGRLYGYTF. The CDR3, as DNA: TGTGCCAGCAGCCAGGACGGACGCCTCTATGGCTACACCTTC. Together with reference TRBV14 and TRBJ1-2, the CDR3 gives the full variable domain: EAGVTQFPSHSVIEKGQTVTLRCDPISGHDNLYWYRRVMGKEIKFLLHFVKESKQDESGMPNNRFLAERTGGTYSTLKVQPAELEDSGVYFCASSQDGRLYGYTFGSGTRLTVV.

V usage is TRBV4-2 and J usage is TRBJ2-3; D is uncertain. This CDR3 has 16 amino acids. V was shortened by 7 bases and J by 2 bases, with 19 bases between the two germline ends. The germline V gene encodes CDR1 LGHNA and CDR2 YNFKEQ. The CDR3 DNA reads as TGTGCCAGCACCCTAGGATTGGCCCACAACACAGATACGCAGTATTTT. Translated: CASTLGLAHNTDTQYF.

The chain employs TRBV7-3 and TRBJ2-7; D not resolved. The CDR3 loop spans 13 amino acids. The V and J ends lost 0 bases and 6 bases respectively, with 9 bases between them. CDR1 is SGHTA, CDR2 FQGTGA, per germline. CDR3 in DNA: TGTGCCAGCAGCTTAACCACCCCCAGCGAGCAGTACTTC. This translates into CASSLTTPSEQYF.

The V gene is TRBV7-2, the J gene TRBJ1-2; no clear D gene. Trimming cost V 5 bases and J 8 bases, with 18 bases left between them. The CDR3 is 14 amino acids. The germline gives CDR1 SGHTA, CDR2 FQGNSA. The CDR3 DNA is TGTGCCAGCAGCCCCCGGGTCGTGCTGGGAGGCTACACCTTC. Encoded protein: CASSPRVVLGGYTF.

The chain employs TRBV12-3 or TRBV12-4 and TRBJ2-2; D remains ambiguous. Deletions cut 5 bases from V and 4 bases from J, with 5 bases between. The CDR3 totals 12 residues. CDR3 sequence: CASSHSTGELFF. CDR3 sequence (DNA): TGTGCCAGCAGTCACTCCACCGGGGAGCTGTTTTTT.

J is TRBJ2-5 and V is TRBV7-8, with a possible D match to TRBD1 (6 bases). The CDR3 contains 14 residues. Germline CDR1 and CDR2: SGHVS and FQNEAQ. Trimming shortened V by 5 bases and J by 5 bases, and 15 bases separated the two germline ends. CDR3 bases: TGTGCCAGCAGCACAAAACAGGGAAGGGAGACCCAGTACTTC. Translating gives CASSTKQGRETQYF.

This chain joins TRBV6-5 and TRBJ2-3; 10 bases map to TRBD1. Germline V gene sequence: CDR1 MNHEY, CDR2 SVGAGI. V was clipped by 6 bases and J by 3 bases; unmatched bases: 6. The CDR3 has 15 residues. CDR3 coding DNA: TGTGCCAGCAGCCGTCCGGGACAGGGGACAGATACGCAGTATTTT. This codes for CASSRPGQGTDTQYF.

J is TRBJ1-6 and V is TRBV9; D perhaps matches TRBD1 (5 bases). The CDR3 is 17 residues long. Germline lookup yields CDR1 SGDLS and CDR2 YYNGEE. Trimming left V 6 bases short and J 0 bases short, with 16 bases between. DNA of the CDR3: TGTGCCAGCACCAGGGAGGGCCTCAGCTCCTATAATTCACCCCTCCACTTT. Amino acid sequence: CASTREGLSSYNSPLHF.

The J gene is TRBJ2-7, the V gene TRBV20-1; D uncertain. Germline-derived CDR1 and CDR2 are DFQATT and SNEGSKA (reference sequence). This CDR3 spans 11 amino acids. V dropped 6 bases and J dropped 4 bases, with 10 bases sitting between them. The CDR3 coding sequence is TGCAGTGCACTTAATGAGTACGAGCAGTACTTC. Encoded protein: CSALNEYEQYF.